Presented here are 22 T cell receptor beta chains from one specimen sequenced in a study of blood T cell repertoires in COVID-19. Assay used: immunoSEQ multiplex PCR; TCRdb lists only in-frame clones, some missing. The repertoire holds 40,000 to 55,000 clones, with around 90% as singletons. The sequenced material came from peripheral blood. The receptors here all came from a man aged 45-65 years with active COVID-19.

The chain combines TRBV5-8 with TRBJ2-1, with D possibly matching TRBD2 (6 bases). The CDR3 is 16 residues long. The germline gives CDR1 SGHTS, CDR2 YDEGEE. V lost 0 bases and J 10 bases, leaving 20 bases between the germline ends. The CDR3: CASSLAGSGRGREQFF. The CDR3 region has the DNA TGTGCCAGCAGCTTGGCCGGCTCGGGGCGGGGCCGGGAGCAGTTCTTC.

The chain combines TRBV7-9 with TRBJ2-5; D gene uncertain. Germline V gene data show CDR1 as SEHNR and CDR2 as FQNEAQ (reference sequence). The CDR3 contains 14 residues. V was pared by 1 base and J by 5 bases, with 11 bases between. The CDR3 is CASSLESGLETQYF. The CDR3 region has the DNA TGTGCCAGCAGCTTAGAGTCCGGGTTGGAGACCCAGTACTTC.

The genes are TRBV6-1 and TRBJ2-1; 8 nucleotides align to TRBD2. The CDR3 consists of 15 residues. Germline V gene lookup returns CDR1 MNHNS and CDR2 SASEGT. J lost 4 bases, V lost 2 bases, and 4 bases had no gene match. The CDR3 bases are TGTGCCAGCAGTGAACAGGCTAGCGGGTACAATGAGCAGTTCTTC. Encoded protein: CASSEQASGYNEQFF.

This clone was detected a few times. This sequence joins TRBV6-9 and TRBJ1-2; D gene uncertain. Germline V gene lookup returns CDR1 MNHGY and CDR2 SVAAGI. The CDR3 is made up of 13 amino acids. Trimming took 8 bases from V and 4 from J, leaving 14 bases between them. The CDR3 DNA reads TGTGCCAGCGACAAGTCCCTAATCTATGGCTACACCTTC. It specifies CASDKSLIYGYTF.

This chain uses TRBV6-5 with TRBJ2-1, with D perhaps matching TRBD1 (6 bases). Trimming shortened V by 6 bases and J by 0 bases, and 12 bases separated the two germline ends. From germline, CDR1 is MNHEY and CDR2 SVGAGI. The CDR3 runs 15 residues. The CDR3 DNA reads TGTGCCAGCAGGATCGACAGGAGCTCCTACAATGAGCAGTTCTTC. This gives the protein CASRIDRSSYNEQFF.

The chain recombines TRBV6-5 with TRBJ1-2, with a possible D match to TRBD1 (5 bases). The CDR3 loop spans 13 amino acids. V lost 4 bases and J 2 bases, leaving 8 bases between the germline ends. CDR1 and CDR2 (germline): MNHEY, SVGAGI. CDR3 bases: TGTGCCAGCAGTTGGTCAGGGAACTATGGCTACACCTTC. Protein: CASSWSGNYGYTF.

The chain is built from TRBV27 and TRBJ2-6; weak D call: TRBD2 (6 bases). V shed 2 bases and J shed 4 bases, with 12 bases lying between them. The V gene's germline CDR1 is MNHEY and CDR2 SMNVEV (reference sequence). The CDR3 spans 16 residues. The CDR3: CASSLDGGTGANVLTF. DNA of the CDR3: TGTGCCAGCAGTTTAGACGGGGGAACCGGGGCCAACGTCCTGACTTTC.

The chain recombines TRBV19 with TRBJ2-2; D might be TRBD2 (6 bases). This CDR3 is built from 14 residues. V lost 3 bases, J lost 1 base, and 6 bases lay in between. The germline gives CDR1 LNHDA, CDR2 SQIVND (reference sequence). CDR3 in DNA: TGTGCCAGTAGTATCGGGGGGAACACCGGGGAGCTGTTTTTT. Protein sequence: CASSIGGNTGELFF.

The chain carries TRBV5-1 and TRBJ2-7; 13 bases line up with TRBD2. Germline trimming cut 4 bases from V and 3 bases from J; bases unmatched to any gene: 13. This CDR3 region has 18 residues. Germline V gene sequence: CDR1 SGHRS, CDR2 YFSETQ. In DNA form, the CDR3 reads TGCGCCAGCAGCACCGGACTAGCGGGGGCTCGTTGGGGCTACGAGCAGTACTTC. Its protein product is CASSTGLAGARWGYEQYF.

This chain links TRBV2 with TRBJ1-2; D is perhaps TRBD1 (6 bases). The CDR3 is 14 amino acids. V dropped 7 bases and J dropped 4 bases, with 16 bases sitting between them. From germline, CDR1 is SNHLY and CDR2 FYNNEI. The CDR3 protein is CASIMADRSYGYTF. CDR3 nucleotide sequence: TGTGCCAGCATTATGGCAGACAGGAGCTATGGCTACACCTTC.

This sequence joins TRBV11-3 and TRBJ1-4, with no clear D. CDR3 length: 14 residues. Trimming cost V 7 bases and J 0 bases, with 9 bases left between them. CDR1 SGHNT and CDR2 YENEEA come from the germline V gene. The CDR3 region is CASTIGATNEKLFF. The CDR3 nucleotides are TGTGCCAGCACCATCGGGGCAACTAATGAAAAACTGTTTTTT.

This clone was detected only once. In DNA, the CDR3 is TGCGCCAGCAGCCAAGGACAGATCTCCTACGAGCAGTACTTC. Protein sequence: CASSQGQISYEQYF. This chain uses TRBV4-3 with TRBJ2-7; TRBD1 might be the D (5 bases). The ends were cut back, 1 base at V and 0 bases at J, with 7 bases in the middle. The CDR3 is 14 amino acids. The germline V gene has CDR1 LGHNA and CDR2 YSLEER.

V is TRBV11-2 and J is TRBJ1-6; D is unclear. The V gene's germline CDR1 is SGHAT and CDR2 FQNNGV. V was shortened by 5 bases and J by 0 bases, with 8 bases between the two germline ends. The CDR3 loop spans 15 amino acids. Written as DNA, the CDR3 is TGTGCCAGCAGCACACACAACTCCTATAATTCACCCCTCCACTTT. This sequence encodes CASSTHNSYNSPLHF.

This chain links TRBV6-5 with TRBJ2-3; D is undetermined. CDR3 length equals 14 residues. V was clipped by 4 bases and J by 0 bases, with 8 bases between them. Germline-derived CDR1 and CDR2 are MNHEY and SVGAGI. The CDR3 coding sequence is TGTGCCAGCAGTTTCGGAGAAAGCACAGATACGCAGTATTTT. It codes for CASSFGESTDTQYF.

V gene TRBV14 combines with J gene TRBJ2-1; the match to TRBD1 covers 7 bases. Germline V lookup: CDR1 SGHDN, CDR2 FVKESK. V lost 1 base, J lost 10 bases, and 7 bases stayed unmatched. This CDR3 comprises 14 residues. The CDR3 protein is CASSQVRGPTEQFF. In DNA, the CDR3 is TGTGCCAGCAGCCAAGTAAGGGGGCCTACCGAGCAGTTCTTC.

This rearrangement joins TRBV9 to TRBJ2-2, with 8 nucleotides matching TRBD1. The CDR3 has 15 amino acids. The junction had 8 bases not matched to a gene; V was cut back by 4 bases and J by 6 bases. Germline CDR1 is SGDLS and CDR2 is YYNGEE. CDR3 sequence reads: CASSPRTGLAGELFF. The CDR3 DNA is TGTGCCAGCAGCCCGAGGACAGGGCTCGCCGGGGAGCTGTTTTTT.

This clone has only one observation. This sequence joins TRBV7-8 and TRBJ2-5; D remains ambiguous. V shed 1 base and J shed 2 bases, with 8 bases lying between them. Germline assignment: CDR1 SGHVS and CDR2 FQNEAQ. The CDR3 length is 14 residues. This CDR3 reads CASSLVVFQETQYF. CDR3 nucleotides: TGTGCCAGCAGCTTAGTTGTCTTTCAAGAGACCCAGTACTTC.

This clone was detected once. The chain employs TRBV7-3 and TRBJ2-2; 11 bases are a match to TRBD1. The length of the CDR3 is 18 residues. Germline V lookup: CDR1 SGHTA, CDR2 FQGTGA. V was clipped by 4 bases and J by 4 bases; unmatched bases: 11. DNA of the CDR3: TGTGCCAGCAGCTCGGCGGCCCTGGGGACAGGGGGCACCGGGGAGCTGTTTTTT. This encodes CASSSAALGTGGTGELFF.

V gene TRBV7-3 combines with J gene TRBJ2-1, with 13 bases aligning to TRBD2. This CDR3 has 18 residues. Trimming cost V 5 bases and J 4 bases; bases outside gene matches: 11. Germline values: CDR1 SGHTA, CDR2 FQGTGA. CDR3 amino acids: CASSPHTVTSGGYNEQFF. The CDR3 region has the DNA TGTGCCAGCAGCCCACATACCGTGACTAGCGGGGGGTACAATGAGCAGTTCTTC.

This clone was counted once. CDR3: CASSASGSSYNEQFF. The CDR3 DNA reads TGTGCCAGTAGTGCGAGCGGAAGCTCCTACAATGAGCAGTTCTTC. This chain connects TRBV19 to TRBJ2-1, with D perhaps TRBD2 (5 bases). CDR3 length: 15 residues. V lost 5 bases and J lost 0, with 11 bases in between. CDR1 is LNHDA, CDR2 SQIVND, per germline (reference sequence).

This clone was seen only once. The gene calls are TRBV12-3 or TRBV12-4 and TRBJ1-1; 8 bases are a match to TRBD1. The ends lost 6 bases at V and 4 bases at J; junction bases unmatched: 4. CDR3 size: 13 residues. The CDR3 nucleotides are TGTGCCAGCAGCACAACAGGGGGCACTGAAGCTTTCTTT. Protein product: CASSTTGGTEAFF.

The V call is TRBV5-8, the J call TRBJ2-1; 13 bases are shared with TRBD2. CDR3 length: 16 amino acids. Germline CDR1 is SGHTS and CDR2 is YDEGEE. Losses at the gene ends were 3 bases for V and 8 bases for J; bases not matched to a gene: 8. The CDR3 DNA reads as TGTGCCAGCAGCTCACTAGCGGGAGGGATTAAGGATGAGCAGTTCTTC. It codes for CASSSLAGGIKDEQFF.